These T cell receptor beta chains were read from a single sample in a study of T cells expressing NK-cell markers. TCRdb re-called the 5' RACE reads; every CDR3 protein appears as one record, without DNA. This table holds about 430,000 distinct CDR3 sequences. The specimen sequenced was blood T cells: a sorted CD56 or NKG2C T cell subset, CD4+ or CD8+ T cells, or bulk PBMC T cells (not recorded which). These receptors all stem from a woman between 45 and 65 years old in good health. Each CDR3 is given with its conserved first and last residue. Each record gives: J gene, V gene, CDR3 protein.

j_call: TRBJ2-1; v_call: TRBV14; cdr3_aa: CASSQRGMSEQFF
j_call: TRBJ2-1; v_call: TRBV24-1; cdr3_aa: CATDSPGPYNEQFF
j_call: TRBJ1-5; v_call: TRBV5-1; cdr3_aa: CASSVRQDNQPQHF
j_call: TRBJ1-6; v_call: TRBV12-3/TRBV12-4; cdr3_aa: CASSRQGSLAALHF
j_call: TRBJ2-7; v_call: TRBV12-3/TRBV12-4; cdr3_aa: CASKDSSYEQYF
j_call: TRBJ2-4; v_call: TRBV24-1; cdr3_aa: CATRAGVRDIQYF
j_call: TRBJ2-7; v_call: TRBV5-1; cdr3_aa: CASLSGQGLLSIYEQYF
j_call: TRBJ2-4; v_call: TRBV20-1; cdr3_aa: CSAGSGIAKNIQYF
j_call: TRBJ1-2; v_call: TRBV7-9; cdr3_aa: CASSPSFSRAYGYTF
j_call: TRBJ1-1; v_call: TRBV19; cdr3_aa: CASSIGAGEAFF
j_call: TRBJ2-1; v_call: TRBV30; cdr3_aa: CAWSRGQGVWNEQFF
j_call: TRBJ1-1; v_call: TRBV12-3/TRBV12-4; cdr3_aa: CASSFLAPRGTEAFF
j_call: TRBJ2-2; v_call: TRBV20-1; cdr3_aa: CSARDEGQGRTGELFF
j_call: TRBJ2-1; v_call: TRBV6-5; cdr3_aa: CASSSIAGAGENEQFF
j_call: TRBJ2-7; v_call: TRBV12-5; cdr3_aa: CASGLVRDRGYEQYF
j_call: TRBJ2-7; v_call: TRBV4-2; cdr3_aa: CASSQVAGATYEQYF
j_call: TRBJ2-3; v_call: TRBV7-8; cdr3_aa: CASSLGVGGGLNTDTQYF
j_call: TRBJ2-2; v_call: TRBV5-1; cdr3_aa: CASSLGRRDTGELFF
j_call: TRBJ2-3; v_call: TRBV3-1; cdr3_aa: CASSPGERDTDTQYF
j_call: TRBJ2-2; v_call: TRBV9; cdr3_aa: CASRRAGTGGAAGELFF
j_call: TRBJ2-3; v_call: TRBV11-2; cdr3_aa: CASSSIRAADTQYF
j_call: TRBJ1-2; v_call: TRBV21-1; cdr3_aa: CASSKESGPGACGYTF
j_call: TRBJ2-1; v_call: TRBV20-1; cdr3_aa: CSALVGQGRGNEQFF
j_call: TRBJ2-5; v_call: TRBV7-9; cdr3_aa: CASGSSETQYF
j_call: TRBJ2-2; v_call: TRBV5-1; cdr3_aa: CASSLTHNTGELFF
j_call: TRBJ1-2; v_call: TRBV28; cdr3_aa: CASRTRSGFNYGYTF
j_call: TRBJ2-1; v_call: TRBV12-3/TRBV12-4; cdr3_aa: CASSWGDRGYGNEQFF
j_call: TRBJ2-3; v_call: TRBV6-2/TRBV6-3; cdr3_aa: CASSSVPDTQYF
j_call: TRBJ2-7; v_call: TRBV29-1; cdr3_aa: CSVQRPSYEQYF